This entry concerns a single T cell receptor (beta chain). With V trimmed by 5 bases and J by 2 bases, 4 bases remained unmatched. CDR3 size: 14 residues. Germline V gene sequence: CDR1 MGHRA, CDR2 YSYEKL. The entry originates in a study of OX40 agonist ivuxolimab in advanced cancers. TCRdb's table, derived via immunoSEQ multiplex PCR, lists solely in-frame clones and lacks some. This table holds tens of thousands of clones, about 94% found once. The origin of this receptor is an adult with an advanced solid tumor such as melanoma, head and neck, liver or kidney cancer. This specimen consisted of CD4+ or CD8+ T cells sorted from blood, obtained in a trial of the OX40 agonist ivuxolimab. The V gene is TRBV4-1, the J gene TRBJ2-3; 7 nucleotides agree with TRBD1. The CDR3 DNA reads TGCGCCAGCAGCTATGGACAGGACACAGATACGCAGTATTTT. Protein: CASSYGQDTDTQYF.